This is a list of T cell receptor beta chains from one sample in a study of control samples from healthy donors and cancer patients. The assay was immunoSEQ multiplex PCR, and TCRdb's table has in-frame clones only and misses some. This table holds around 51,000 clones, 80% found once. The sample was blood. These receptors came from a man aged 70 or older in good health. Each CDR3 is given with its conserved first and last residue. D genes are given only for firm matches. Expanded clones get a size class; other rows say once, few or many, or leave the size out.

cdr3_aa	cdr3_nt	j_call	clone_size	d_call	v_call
CSVVPPQRGSTDTQYF	TGCAGCGTTGTGCCTCCCCAGCGGGGGAGCACAGATACGCAGTATTTT	TRBJ2-3	.	TRBD2	TRBV29-1
CASSPVRNSYNEQFF	TGCGCCAGCAGCCCCGTTAGGAACTCCTACAATGAGCAGTTCTTC	TRBJ2-1	.	.	TRBV5-1
CSAATSGGAGEQFF	TGCAGCGCCGCGACTAGCGGGGGGGCGGGTGAGCAGTTCTTC	TRBJ2-1	.	TRBD2	TRBV29-1
CASSVEAGAGTEAFF	TGTGCCAGCAGCGTAGAGGCGGGGGCCGGGACTGAAGCTTTCTTT	TRBJ1-1	.	.	TRBV9
CASSLEGDRGGGYGYTF	TGCGCCAGCAGCTTGGAGGGGGACAGGGGCGGAGGCTATGGCTACACCTTC	TRBJ1-2	.	TRBD1	TRBV5-1
CAWSLPYRGGTEAFF	TGTGCCTGGAGTTTACCCTACAGGGGGGGGACTGAAGCTTTCTTT	TRBJ1-1	.	TRBD1	TRBV30
CASTNSRYSNEQFF	TGTGCCAGTACTAACTCCCGGTATTCTAATGAGCAGTTCTTC	TRBJ2-1	.	.	TRBV19
CASSSNFRGSGYTF	TGTGCCAGCAGCTCAAACTTCCGGGGCTCTGGCTACACCTTC	TRBJ1-2	once	.	TRBV5-4
CASSEEIGGGAGELFF	TGTGCCAGCAGTGAAGAAATCGGCGGGGGCGCCGGGGAGCTGTTTTTT	TRBJ2-2	.	.	TRBV2
CASSGGPRTNYGYTF	TGTGCCAGCAGCGGAGGACCCCGGACTAACTATGGCTACACCTTC	TRBJ1-2	.	.	TRBV5-4
CASSSRDRSTDTQYF	TGTGCCAGCAGCTCCCGGGACAGAAGCACAGATACGCAGTATTTT	TRBJ2-3	.	TRBD1	TRBV11-3
CASSLTSNEQFF	TGTGCCAGCAGTTTGACTAGCAATGAGCAGTTCTTC	TRBJ2-1	.	.	TRBV28
CASSQGTGHQPQHF	TGCGCCAGCAGCCAAGGGACAGGGCACCAGCCCCAGCATTTT	TRBJ1-5	.	TRBD1	TRBV4-1
CASSLSGGSNEQFF	TGTGCCAGCAGCTTAAGCGGAGGTAGCAATGAGCAGTTCTTC	TRBJ2-1	.	.	TRBV7-9
CAWSIGGDVYEQYF	TGTGCCTGGAGTATTGGAGGGGATGTCTACGAGCAGTACTTC	TRBJ2-7	.	.	TRBV30
CASSPVASGGYNEQFF	TGTGCCAGCAGCCCCGTGGCTAGCGGGGGATACAATGAGCAGTTCTTC	TRBJ2-1	.	TRBD2	TRBV4-2
CASSLRRQGSGELFF	TGTGCCAGCAGTTTAAGACGACAGGGCTCCGGGGAGCTGTTTTTT	TRBJ2-2	few	TRBD1	TRBV28
CASSLEVVGHEQFF	TGTGCCAGCAGCTTAGAGGTGGTCGGCCATGAGCAGTTCTTC	TRBJ2-1	.	.	TRBV7-6
CASSYPGETQYF	TGTGCCAGCAGTTACCCAGGGGAGACCCAGTACTTC	TRBJ2-5	.	.	TRBV6-5
CASSLAGPSDTQYF	TGTGCCAGCAGCTTAGCGGGGCCATCAGATACGCAGTATTTT	TRBJ2-3	.	.	TRBV7-3
CASSLVLTGAIYEQYF	TGTGCCAGCAGCTTAGTGCTGACAGGGGCAATTTACGAGCAGTACTTC	TRBJ2-7	medium-sized	TRBD1	TRBV7-6
CSVKTQGAGGELFF	TGCAGCGTTAAAACCCAGGGGGCGGGCGGGGAGCTGTTTTTT	TRBJ2-2	few	TRBD1	TRBV29-1
CASSLVGGGEQFF	TGTGCCAGCAGCTTGGTGGGGGGCGGTGAGCAGTTCTTC	TRBJ2-1	.	.	TRBV5-5
CASSVDEGNQPQHF	TGTGCCAGCAGCGTAGATGAGGGGAATCAGCCCCAGCATTTT	TRBJ1-5	.	.	TRBV9
CASSQFVGDPQYF	TGTGCCAGCAGCCAATTTGTGGGGGACCCCCAGTACTTC	TRBJ2-7	once	.	TRBV3-1/TRBV3-2
CASSFRGAGNTIYF	TGTGCCAGCAGCTTCCGGGGTGCCGGAAACACCATATATTTT	TRBJ1-3	.	.	TRBV5-4
CASSFRTGGWPRRETQYF	TGTGCCAGCAGCTTCCGGACCGGCGGATGGCCCAGAAGGGAGACCCAGTACTTC	TRBJ2-5	.	.	TRBV5-6
CASSPGQGGETQYF	TGTGCCAGCTCACCGGGACAGGGTGGAGAGACCCAGTACTTC	TRBJ2-5	.	TRBD1	TRBV18
CASSRAGEGQETQYF	TGCGCCAGCAGCCGGGCAGGGGAGGGTCAAGAGACCCAGTACTTC	TRBJ2-5	.	.	TRBV4-1
CASSSSYEQYF	TGCGCCAGCAGCTCCTCCTACGAGCAGTACTTC	TRBJ2-7	.	.	TRBV5-1
CASAYTLNTEAFF	TGTGCCAGTGCATACACTCTTAACACTGAAGCTTTCTTT	TRBJ1-1	medium-sized	.	TRBV19
CASSYSTGGNYEQYF	TGTGCCAGCAGTTACTCTACGGGGGGGAACTACGAGCAGTACTTC	TRBJ2-7	.	TRBD2	TRBV6-5
CASSPDRSPETQYF	TGTGCCAGCAGCCCGGACAGGTCCCCAGAGACCCAGTACTTC	TRBJ2-5	.	TRBD1	TRBV7-7
CASSEGQAFEAFF	TGCGCCAGCAGCGAGGGACAGGCATTTGAAGCTTTCTTT	TRBJ1-1	.	TRBD1	TRBV4-1
CASSSAGRGGATEAFF	TGTGCCAGCAGCTCGGCGGGAAGAGGGGGGGCCACTGAAGCTTTCTTT	TRBJ1-1	.	.	TRBV28
CASSLAAGGMEAFF	TGTGCCAGCAGCTTAGCCGCAGGGGGTATGGAAGCTTTCTTT	TRBJ1-1	.	TRBD1	TRBV7-2
CASSSGGLTEAFF	TGTGCCAGCAGCTCAGGGGGCTTGACTGAAGCTTTCTTT	TRBJ1-1	.	TRBD1	TRBV6-6
CASSFFGANSPLHF	TGTGCCAGCAGTTTTTTTGGGGCTAATTCACCCCTCCACTTT	TRBJ1-6	.	.	TRBV28
CASSPTQGALGPSGANVLTF	TGTGCCAGCTCACCGACGCAGGGGGCTTTAGGCCCCTCTGGGGCCAACGTCCTGACTTTC	TRBJ2-6	.	TRBD1	TRBV18
CASSQERNQPQHF	TGTGCCAGCAGCCAAGAACGCAATCAGCCCCAGCATTTT	TRBJ1-5	.	.	TRBV3-1/TRBV3-2
CASSLNQGQETQYF	TGTGCCAGCAGCCTAAATCAGGGCCAAGAGACCCAGTACTTC	TRBJ2-5	.	.	TRBV7-9
CASSVGWDSQETQYF	TGTGCCAGCAGCGTAGGTTGGGACTCCCAAGAGACCCAGTACTTC	TRBJ2-5	.	.	TRBV9
CASSPRTPYEQYF	TGTGCCAGCTCACCCAGGACCCCCTACGAGCAGTACTTC	TRBJ2-7	.	.	TRBV18
CASSEAPIGTEAFF	TGTGCCAGCAGTGAAGCCCCTATCGGCACTGAAGCTTTCTTT	TRBJ1-1	.	.	TRBV2
CASRRPNTGELFF	TGTGCCAGCAGGAGGCCGAACACCGGGGAGCTGTTTTTT	TRBJ2-2	.	.	TRBV28
CASSLARGAQYF	TGTGCCAGCAGCTTGGCTAGGGGAGCGCAGTACTTC	TRBJ2-7	.	.	TRBV5-4